This is a list of T cell receptor beta chains from one sample in a study of T-cell memory formation after mild COVID-19. TCRdb re-analysed the 5' RACE reads in MiXCR, keeping a single row per CDR3 protein. The data contain about 470,000 distinct CDR3 sequences, around 25% of them singletons. The sequencing input was PBMCs or a T cell subset sorted from them (not recorded which). These TCRs come from an adult woman who had mild COVID-19 (a few samples of this study predate the infection). Cell type and time point are not known. The CDR3 runs from the conserved cysteine through the conserved F or W. The order of the fields is V gene, clone size, J gene, CDR3 protein. Where a row states a size, it is once, few, many or the class of an expanded clone; other rows omit it.

TRBV19	NA	TRBJ2-7	CASSLQGLVSYEQYF
TRBV5-5	NA	TRBJ2-7	CASSLGTGEYEQYF
TRBV6-5	few	TRBJ2-7	CASSLYGTGSHEQYF
TRBV7-2	NA	TRBJ1-2	CASSPAGGGSYGYTF
TRBV2	NA	TRBJ2-7	CASSEMAGVAVSSYEQYF
TRBV9	few	TRBJ2-4	CASSADGGTSHIQYF
TRBV27	NA	TRBJ2-2	CASSARQGVGELFF
TRBV6-2/TRBV6-3	few	TRBJ2-5	CASSYSLSRETQYF
TRBV5-4	many	TRBJ2-1	CASSWGTGPYNEQFF
TRBV6-1	NA	TRBJ1-5	CASAPGGSNQPQHF
TRBV5-1	NA	TRBJ1-3	CASSLRDIGSGNTIYF
TRBV4-2	NA	TRBJ2-3	CASSQASLDTDTQYF
TRBV9	few	TRBJ2-2	CASSVEGWGRNTGELFF
TRBV20-1	NA	TRBJ2-5	CSALAGGPGETQYF
TRBV20-1	NA	TRBJ2-2	CSARGRTSFATGELFF
TRBV6-2/TRBV6-3	few	TRBJ1-5	CASRPAGTAYNQPQHF
TRBV7-6	NA	TRBJ2-5	CASSLSSPGEETQYF
TRBV4-1	NA	TRBJ2-2	CASRPPGQGTGELFF
TRBV7-9	NA	TRBJ2-1	CASSLVSGDPYNEQFF
TRBV7-9	NA	TRBJ1-2	CASSRDRGVDGYTF
TRBV30	few	TRBJ1-1	CAWTPGRWNTEAFF
TRBV19	NA	TRBJ1-1	CASSMGGPMNTEAFF
TRBV18	few	TRBJ2-3	CASSPRSSSTGDTQYF
TRBV24-1	NA	TRBJ1-2	CATRGRDGGYTF
TRBV6-6	many	TRBJ1-3	CASSRQDTIGGNTIYF
TRBV7-2	many	TRBJ2-3	CASSSQGLLRSTDTQYF
TRBV6-1	NA	TRBJ2-2	CASSSPVSYTGDTGELFF
TRBV27	NA	TRBJ2-2	CASISQSGELFF
TRBV4-1	NA	TRBJ2-7	CASALGLAEIEQYF
TRBV20-1	NA	TRBJ2-7	CSAGRTGASYEQYF
TRBV2	NA	TRBJ1-2	CASSETAEGSYTF
TRBV12-3/TRBV12-4	many	TRBJ2-2	CASSFGLTGELFF
TRBV20-1	NA	TRBJ1-1	CSARYGSGGNTEAFF
TRBV29-1	NA	TRBJ2-1	CSFYYLNEQFF
TRBV5-1	NA	TRBJ2-1	CASRGGAGDSYNEQFF
TRBV12-3/TRBV12-4	NA	TRBJ1-1	CASSLRIGGNTEAFF
TRBV6-1	NA	TRBJ1-5	CASSEVDIGQPQHF
TRBV7-9	NA	TRBJ2-2	CASSIRRGPSGELFF
TRBV30	NA	TRBJ1-6	CAWSRGLNSPLHF
TRBV5-5	NA	TRBJ2-2	CASSLQETVPTGELFF
TRBV11-2	NA	TRBJ1-1	CASSPTGPRSEAFF
TRBV7-6	NA	TRBJ2-7	CASSLDHQTTYEQYF
TRBV29-1	NA	TRBJ2-2	CSVEEDRVNGELFF
TRBV5-5	few	TRBJ2-1	CASSLEEGEQFF
TRBV12-3/TRBV12-4	few	TRBJ1-4	CASIRGGTTNEKLFF
TRBV4-2	NA	TRBJ2-1	CASSRPGLLSYNEQFF